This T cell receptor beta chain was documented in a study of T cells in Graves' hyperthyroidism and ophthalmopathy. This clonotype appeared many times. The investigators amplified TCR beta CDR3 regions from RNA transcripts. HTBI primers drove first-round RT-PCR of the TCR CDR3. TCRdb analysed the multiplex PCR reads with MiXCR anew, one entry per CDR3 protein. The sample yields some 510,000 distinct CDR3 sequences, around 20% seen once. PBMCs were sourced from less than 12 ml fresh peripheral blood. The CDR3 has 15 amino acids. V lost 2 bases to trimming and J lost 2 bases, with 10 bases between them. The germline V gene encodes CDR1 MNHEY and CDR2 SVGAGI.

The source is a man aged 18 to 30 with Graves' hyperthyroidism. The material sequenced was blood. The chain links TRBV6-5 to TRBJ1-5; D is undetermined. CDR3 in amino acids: CASSYSGDGNQPQHF. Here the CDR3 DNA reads TGTGCCAGCAGTTACAGCGGGGATGGCAATCAGCCCCAGCATTTT.